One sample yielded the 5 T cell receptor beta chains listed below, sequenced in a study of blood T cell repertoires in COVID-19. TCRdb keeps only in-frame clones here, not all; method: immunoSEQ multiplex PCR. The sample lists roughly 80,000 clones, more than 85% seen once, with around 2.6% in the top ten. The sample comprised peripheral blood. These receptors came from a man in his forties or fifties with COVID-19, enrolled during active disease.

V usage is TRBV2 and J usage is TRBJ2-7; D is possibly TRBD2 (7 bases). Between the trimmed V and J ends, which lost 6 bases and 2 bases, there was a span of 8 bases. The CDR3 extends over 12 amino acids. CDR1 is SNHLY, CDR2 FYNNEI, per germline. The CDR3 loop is CASRGGAYEQYV. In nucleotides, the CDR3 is TGTGCCAGCAGAGGGGGGGCCTACGAGCAGTACGTC.

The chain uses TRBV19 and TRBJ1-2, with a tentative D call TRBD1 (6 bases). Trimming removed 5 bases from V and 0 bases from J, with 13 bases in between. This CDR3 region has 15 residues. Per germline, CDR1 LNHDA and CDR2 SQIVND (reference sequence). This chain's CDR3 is CASSPGHRANYGYTF. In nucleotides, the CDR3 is TGTGCCAGTAGTCCGGGCCACAGGGCTAACTATGGCTACACCTTC.

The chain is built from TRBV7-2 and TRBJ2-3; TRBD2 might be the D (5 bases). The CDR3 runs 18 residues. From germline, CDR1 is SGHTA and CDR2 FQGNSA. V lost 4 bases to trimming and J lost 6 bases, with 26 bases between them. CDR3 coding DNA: TGTGCCAGCAGCTCCCTCAAGGTGGACTCCCGGCGTACGGATACGCAGTATTTT. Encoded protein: CASSSLKVDSRRTDTQYF.

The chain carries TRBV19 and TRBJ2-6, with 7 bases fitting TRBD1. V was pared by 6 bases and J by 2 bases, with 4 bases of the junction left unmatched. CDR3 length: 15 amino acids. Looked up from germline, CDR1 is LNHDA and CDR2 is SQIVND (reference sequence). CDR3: CASRTGQAGANVLTF. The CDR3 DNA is TGTGCCAGTAGGACAGGGCAGGCTGGGGCCAACGTCCTGACTTTC.

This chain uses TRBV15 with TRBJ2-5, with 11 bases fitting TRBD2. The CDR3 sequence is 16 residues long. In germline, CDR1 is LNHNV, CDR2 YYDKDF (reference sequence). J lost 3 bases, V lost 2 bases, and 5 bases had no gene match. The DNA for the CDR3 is TGTGCCACCAGCAGACCTCCGGGACTAGCGGAAGAGACCCAGTACTTC. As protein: CATSRPPGLAEETQYF.